Following are 15 T cell receptor beta chains from one sample sequenced in a study of neurological immune-mediated disorders (dated by TCRdb to the late 2010s). Libraries were built with 5' RACE. Sequencing was performed on an Illumina HiSeq 2500. TCRdb reanalyzed the raw reads on its own, using fastp at Q25 for trimming and MiXCR for clone calling, and kept in-frame beta chains. Rows are unified per CDR3 protein, each entry keeping the most common DNA and genes. This sample holds about 46,000 distinct CDR3 sequences; about 2% were observed only once. 2.2% of the sample is in the top ten clones. The sample consisted of PBMCs. The receptor source for this set is a woman between 35 and 50 years old with multiple sclerosis.

This clonotype was seen repeatedly, ten times or more. The chain has TRBV5-1 and TRBJ2-3; D possibly corresponds to TRBD2 (6 bases). V lost 4 bases, J lost 2 bases, and 11 bases lay in between. CDR1 and CDR2 from the germline V gene are SGHRS and YFSETQ. The CDR3 is made up of 14 amino acids. For the CDR3, the DNA is TGCGCCAGCAGCGTGGGACTCTCCACAGATACGCAGTATTTT. Translation gives CASSVGLSTDTQYF. Supplemented by reference TRBV5-1 and TRBJ2-3, the full variable domain reads KAGVTQTPRYLIKTRGQQVTLSCSPISGHRSVSWYQQTPGQGLQFLFEYFSETQRNKGNFPGRFSGRQFSNSRSEMNVSTLELGDSALYLCASSVGLSTDTQYFGPGTRLTVL.

This clonotype was detected many times. The DNA for the CDR3 is TGTGCCAGCAGCTTAGGTCCGGCAACGACGGACCCGAACACCGGGGAGCTGTTTTTT. Its translation: CASSLGPATTDPNTGELFF. This chain joins TRBV11-1 and TRBJ2-2; D unresolved. The length of the CDR3 is 19 residues. Germline V gives CDR1 SGHAT, CDR2 FQDESV (reference sequence). The V gene lost 1 base and the J gene lost 0 bases, with 18 bases spanning the gap.

This clonotype was seen repeatedly, ten times or more. The V gene is TRBV5-1, the J gene TRBJ2-5; the match to TRBD2 covers 8 bases. CDR3 length equals 17 residues. Losses at the gene ends were 4 bases for V and 4 bases for J; bases not matched to a gene: 15. CDR1 is SGHRS and CDR2 is YFSETQ in the germline V gene. CDR3 amino acids: CASSPGTGGGPGETQYF. CDR3 nucleotide sequence: TGCGCCAGCAGCCCGGGAACCGGCGGGGGGCCGGGAGAGACCCAGTACTTC.

The sample holds many counts of this clonotype. The chain uses TRBV5-1 and TRBJ2-3, with 8 bases identical to TRBD1. The CDR3 length is 16 residues. Germline CDR1 SGHRS, CDR2 YFSETQ. V was clipped by 0 bases and J by 3 bases; unmatched bases: 6. DNA of the CDR3: TGCGCCAGCAGCTTGGACCCCCAGGGGGCGACAGATACGCAGTATTTT. It specifies CASSLDPQGATDTQYF.

This clonotype was observed at least ten times. This sequence joins TRBV19 and TRBJ1-5; D unclear. This CDR3 region has 13 residues. Germline V gene data show CDR1 as LNHDA and CDR2 as SQIVND (reference sequence). The V and J ends lost 0 bases and 8 bases respectively, with 8 bases between them. This CDR3 reads CASSIDGVEPQHF. In DNA form, the CDR3 reads TGTGCCAGTAGTATAGACGGGGTTGAGCCCCAGCATTTT.

This clonotype has at least ten counts. J is TRBJ2-1 and V is TRBV20-1, with 11 bases aligning to TRBD2. CDR3 length equals 16 residues. V dropped 2 bases and J dropped 4; count of bases not matched to a gene: 7. From germline, CDR1 is DFQATT and CDR2 SNEGSKA (reference sequence). CDR3 loop: CSARPRLAGPYNEQFF. CDR3 nucleotides: TGCAGTGCTAGACCGAGACTAGCGGGGCCTTACAATGAGCAGTTCTTC.

This clonotype was seen many times. The chain joins TRBV5-1 to TRBJ1-2, with 8 bases matching TRBD1. This CDR3 spans 15 amino acids. J was trimmed by 4 bases and V by 0 bases; bases with no gene match: 5. Germline CDR1 SGHRS, CDR2 YFSETQ. The CDR3 DNA reads as TGCGCCAGCAGCTTGGCAGGGGGCGCATTCTATGGCTACACCTTC. Translated, it gives CASSLAGGAFYGYTF.

This clonotype has ten or more counts. The chain combines TRBV14 with TRBJ2-1, with no clear D. This CDR3 has 10 residues. The ends were cut back, 8 bases at V and 5 bases at J, with 4 bases in the middle. Germline values: CDR1 SGHDN, CDR2 FVKESK. CDR3 bases: TGTGCCAGCGGGGACAATGAGCAGTTCTTC. Its protein product is CASGDNEQFF.

This clonotype occurred a few times. The chain combines TRBV20-1 with TRBJ1-6; maybe TRBD1 (5 bases). Germline CDR1 is DFQATT and CDR2 is SNEGSKA (reference sequence). The V gene lost 0 bases and the J gene lost 6 bases, with 6 bases spanning the gap. The CDR3 sequence is 13 residues long. The CDR3 loop reads CSARDRVNSPLHF. The CDR3 DNA is TGCAGTGCTAGAGACAGGGTTAATTCACCCCTCCACTTT.

For this clonotype: A read error may explain this, as a much larger clone is one base away. The V gene is TRBV12-3 or TRBV12-4, the J gene TRBJ1-3, with a tentative D call TRBD1 (5 bases). CDR3 size: 13 residues. With 6 bases removed from V and 10 bases from J, the gap between germline ends came to 16 bases. For the CDR3, the DNA is TGTGCCAGCAGCAGGGTGATGACAAAAACCATATATTTT. Its translation is CASSRVMTKTIYF.

This clonotype was recorded many times. V and J are TRBV20-1 and TRBJ1-1; a weak D match, TRBD1 (5 bases). V was pared by 2 bases and J by 2 bases, with 12 bases between. This CDR3 spans 14 amino acids. The germline CDR1 and CDR2 sequences are DFQATT and SNEGSKA (reference sequence). In DNA form, the CDR3 reads TGCAGTGCTAGACCTGGACACATTAACACTGAAGCTTTCTTT. This gives the protein CSARPGHINTEAFF.

The chain recombines TRBV2 with TRBJ2-3; D may be TRBD2 (6 bases). The CDR3 runs 14 residues. Germline-derived CDR1 and CDR2 are SNHLY and FYNNEI. V lost 5 bases to trimming and J lost 4 bases, with 13 bases between them. CDR3 sequence: CASSKTSIADTQYF. The CDR3 DNA reads as TGTGCCAGCAGTAAGACTAGTATCGCAGATACGCAGTATTTT. The full variable domain, with the rest looked up from reference TRBV2 and TRBJ2-3, is EPEVTQTPSHQVTQMGQEVILRCVPISNHLYFYWYRQILGQKVEFLVSFYNNEISEKSEIFDDQFSVERPDGSNFTLKIRSTKLEDSAMYFCASSKTSIADTQYFGPGTRLTVL.

This clonotype was seen ten or more times. The rearrangement joins TRBV12-3 or TRBV12-4 to TRBJ1-1, with 7 bases identical to TRBD1. The CDR3 is 16 residues long. V lost 7 bases to trimming and J lost 4 bases; unmatched junction nucleotides: 15. The CDR3, as DNA: TGTGCCAGCATTTCTAGGGGGGCCCCAGGGGGCACTGAAGCTTTCTTT. Encoded protein: CASISRGAPGGTEAFF.

This clonotype was seen many times. The chain couples TRBV7-9 to TRBJ1-4; D possibly corresponds to TRBD1 (5 bases). This CDR3 is 14 amino acids long. CDR1 and CDR2 from the germline V gene are SEHNR and FQNEAQ (reference sequence). The V gene lost 7 bases and the J gene lost 7 bases, with 16 bases spanning the gap. CDR3 bases: TGTGCCAGCACCTGGGTGGCAGGGACTGAAAAACTGTTTTTT. Translated: CASTWVAGTEKLFF.

This clonotype appeared many times. The gene calls are TRBV20-1 and TRBJ2-7; 8 bases match TRBD1. V dropped 0 bases and J dropped 5; count of bases not matched to a gene: 9. Germline-derived CDR1 and CDR2 are DFQATT and SNEGSKA (reference sequence). The length of the CDR3 is 15 residues. The CDR3 protein is CSARDLGQGADEQYF. CDR3 in DNA: TGCAGTGCTAGAGATCTTGGGCAGGGGGCCGACGAGCAGTACTTC.